What follows describes a single T cell receptor beta chain. The sample originates from a study of blood T cell repertoires in COVID-19. In the study's own analysis: How many nucleated cells were present was estimated from reference gene primer amplification. Assay used: immunoSEQ multiplex PCR; TCRdb lists only in-frame clones, some missing. Clonal size and the V and J genes are those of that table, whereas D and trimming came from the DNA. The table includes 100,000 or so clones, around 87% detected once. The germline gives CDR1 KGHSH, CDR2 LQKENI. Trimming cost V 3 bases and J 3 bases; bases outside gene matches: 6. There are 16 residues in the CDR3.

This chain connects TRBV18 to TRBJ1-5; 9 positions agree with TRBD1. What was sequenced was peripheral blood. The TCR sequence derives from a woman aged 25 to 39 with acute or convalescent COVID-19. The CDR3 spells CASSPPGTGLNQPQHF. For the CDR3, the DNA is TGTGCCAGCTCACCTCCCGGGACAGGGCTCAATCAGCCCCAGCATTTT.